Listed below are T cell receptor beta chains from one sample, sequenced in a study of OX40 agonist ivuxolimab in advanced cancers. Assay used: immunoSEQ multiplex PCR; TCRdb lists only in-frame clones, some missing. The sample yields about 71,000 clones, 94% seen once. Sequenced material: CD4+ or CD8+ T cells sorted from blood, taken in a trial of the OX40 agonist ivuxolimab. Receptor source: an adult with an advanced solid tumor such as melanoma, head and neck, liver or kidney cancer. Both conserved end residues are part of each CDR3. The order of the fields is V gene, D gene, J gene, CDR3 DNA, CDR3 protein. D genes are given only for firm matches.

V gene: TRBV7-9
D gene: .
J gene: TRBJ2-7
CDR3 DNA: TGTGCCAGCAGCTTAGGTAGCGTCGCTCGGGAGCAGTACTTC
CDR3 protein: CASSLGSVAREQYF

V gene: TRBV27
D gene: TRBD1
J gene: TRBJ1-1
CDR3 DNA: TGTGCCAGCAGTTTAGCAATCCCGACAGGGGGCGCGGGCACTGAAGCTTTCTTT
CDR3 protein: CASSLAIPTGGAGTEAFF

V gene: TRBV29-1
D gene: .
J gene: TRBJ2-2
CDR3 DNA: TGCAGCGTTGATAGGACGCTCGGAACCGGGGAGCTGTTTTTT
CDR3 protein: CSVDRTLGTGELFF

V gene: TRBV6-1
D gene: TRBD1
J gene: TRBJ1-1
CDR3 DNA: TGTGCCAGCAGTGAATCAGGGGGAAACACTGAAGCTTTCTTT
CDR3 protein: CASSESGGNTEAFF

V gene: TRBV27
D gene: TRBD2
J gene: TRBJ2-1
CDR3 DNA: TGTGCCAGCAGTTTAATGTTTGGACTAGCGGGAGGAATGCAGTTCTTC
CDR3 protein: CASSLMFGLAGGMQFF

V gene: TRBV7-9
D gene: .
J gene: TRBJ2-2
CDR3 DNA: TGTGCCAGCACCCCTACCGGTTTTACCGGGGAGCTGTTTTTT
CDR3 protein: CASTPTGFTGELFF

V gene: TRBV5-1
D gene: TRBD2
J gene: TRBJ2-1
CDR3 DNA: TGCGCCAGCACCCCAAATTGGCGGGAGATGGGGATAAATGAGCAGTTCTTC
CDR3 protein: CASTPNWREMGINEQFF

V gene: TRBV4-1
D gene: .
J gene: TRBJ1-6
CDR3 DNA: TGCGCCAGCAGCCAATACCTCCGTTCACCCCTCCACTTT
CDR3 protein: CASSQYLRSPLHF

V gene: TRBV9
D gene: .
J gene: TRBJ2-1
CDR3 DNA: TGTGCCAGCAGCGGCACAGGGAAAACGAGGAATGAGCAGTTCTTC
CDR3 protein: CASSGTGKTRNEQFF

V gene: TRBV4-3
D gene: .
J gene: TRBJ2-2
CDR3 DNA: TGCGCCAGCAGCCAAGCGCTCTTATTGGTCGGGGAGCTGTTTTTT
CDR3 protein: CASSQALLLVGELFF

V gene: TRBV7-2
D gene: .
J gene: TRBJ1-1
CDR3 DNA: TGTGCCAGCAGGAACATGGGTGGTGAAGCTTTCTTT
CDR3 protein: CASRNMGGEAFF

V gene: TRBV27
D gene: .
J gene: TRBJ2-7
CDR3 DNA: TGTGCCAGCAGTCCAGGCTCGATGGGGGTGGGATACGAGCAGTACTTC
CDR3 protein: CASSPGSMGVGYEQYF

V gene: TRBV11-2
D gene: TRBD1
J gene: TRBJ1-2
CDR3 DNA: TGTGCCAGCAGCTTAGACTCGCGGGACAGGGGGTACTATGGCTACACCTTC
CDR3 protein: CASSLDSRDRGYYGYTF

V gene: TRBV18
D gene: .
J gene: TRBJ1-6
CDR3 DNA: TGTGCCAGCTCACCGGGCCCACTTGGGGCCCAGCCCTATAATTCACCCCTCCACTTT
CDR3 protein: CASSPGPLGAQPYNSPLHF

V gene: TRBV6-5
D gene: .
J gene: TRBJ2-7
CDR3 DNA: TGTGCCAGCAGTTCCCCCAACGAGCAGTACTTC
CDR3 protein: CASSSPNEQYF

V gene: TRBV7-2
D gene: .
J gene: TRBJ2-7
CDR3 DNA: TGTGCCAGCAGCTTTATCCGGAGCTCCTACGAGCAGTACTTC
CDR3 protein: CASSFIRSSYEQYF

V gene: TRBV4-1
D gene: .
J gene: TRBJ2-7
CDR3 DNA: TGCGCCAGCAGCCAAGTTCCGGGGGTCTACGAGCAGTACTTC
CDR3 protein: CASSQVPGVYEQYF

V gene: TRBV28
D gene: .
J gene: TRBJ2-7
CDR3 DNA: TGTGCCAGCAGTTTACAGATCTCCTACGAGCAGTACTTC
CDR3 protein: CASSLQISYEQYF

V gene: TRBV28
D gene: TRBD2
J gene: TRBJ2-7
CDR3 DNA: TGTGCCAGCAGTCCTGATCTAGCGGGAGTGCTCTACGAGCAGTACTTC
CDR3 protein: CASSPDLAGVLYEQYF

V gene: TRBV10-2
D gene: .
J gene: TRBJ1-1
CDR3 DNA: TGCGCCAGCACCCAAGGGATGAACACTGAAGCTTTCTTT
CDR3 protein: CASTQGMNTEAFF

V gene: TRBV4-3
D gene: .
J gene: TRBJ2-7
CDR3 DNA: TGCGCCAGCAGCCAGGAGACCCCCTACGAGCAGTACTTC
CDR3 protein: CASSQETPYEQYF

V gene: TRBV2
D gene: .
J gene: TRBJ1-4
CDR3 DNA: TGTGCCAGCAGTGGCCAAGAAAAACTGTTTTTT
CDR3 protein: CASSGQEKLFF